Listed below are T cell receptor beta chains from one sample, sequenced in a study of T cell responses to AZD1222 COVID-19 vaccine. Measured with immunoSEQ multiplex PCR; TCRdb has only the in-frame clones, and not every one. The top ten clones hold around 5.4% of a sample with over 110,000 clones, 93% of them seen once. Sequencing used peripheral blood, obtained on day 0 of AZD1222 vaccination. Receptors were obtained from an adult in good health. The CDR3 runs from the conserved cysteine through the conserved F or W. The D gene is left open where the match is weak. The listing skips clone size in some rows; elsewhere it reads once, few, many or a size class.

clone size: .
D gene: TRBD1
V gene: TRBV10-3
J gene: TRBJ2-7
CDR3 DNA: TGTGCCATCAGTTTGACAGGGGGCATCTACGAGCAGTACTTC
CDR3 protein: CAISLTGGIYEQYF

clone size: .
D gene: .
V gene: TRBV6-5
J gene: TRBJ2-7
CDR3 DNA: TGTGCCAGCAGTCAACGCGGGACAGCCACCTACGAGCAGTACTTC
CDR3 protein: CASSQRGTATYEQYF

clone size: .
D gene: TRBD2
V gene: TRBV2
J gene: TRBJ2-5
CDR3 DNA: TGTGCCAGCAGTGAAGAGGGACTAGCGAGGACCCAGTACTTC
CDR3 protein: CASSEEGLARTQYF

clone size: .
D gene: TRBD2
V gene: TRBV29-1
J gene: TRBJ2-5
CDR3 DNA: TGCAGCGTTGTAACCGGGACTACCAGAGAGACCCAGTACTTC
CDR3 protein: CSVVTGTTRETQYF

clone size: .
D gene: .
V gene: TRBV18
J gene: TRBJ1-4
CDR3 DNA: TGTGCCAGCTCACCATTGCTGGACCTGGGAAAACTGTTTTTT
CDR3 protein: CASSPLLDLGKLFF

clone size: .
D gene: .
V gene: TRBV21-1
J gene: TRBJ1-5
CDR3 DNA: TGTGCCAGCAGCAAGACCGACTATAGCAATCAGCCCCAGCATTTT
CDR3 protein: CASSKTDYSNQPQHF

clone size: .
D gene: .
V gene: TRBV3-1/TRBV3-2
J gene: TRBJ1-2
CDR3 DNA: TGTGCCAGCAGCCAAGGGCCGGGGGGCGACTATGGCTACACCTTC
CDR3 protein: CASSQGPGGDYGYTF

clone size: .
D gene: TRBD1
V gene: TRBV5-6
J gene: TRBJ1-1
CDR3 DNA: TGTGCCAGCAGCCCGGGGACAGGGCATTGGGGCACTGAAGCTTTCTTT
CDR3 protein: CASSPGTGHWGTEAFF

clone size: .
D gene: TRBD2
V gene: TRBV3-1/TRBV3-2
J gene: TRBJ2-1
CDR3 DNA: TGTGCCAGCAGCCGCTTGAGCGGGGGGGTGTTTGAGCAGTTCTTC
CDR3 protein: CASSRLSGGVFEQFF

clone size: .
D gene: TRBD1
V gene: TRBV15
J gene: TRBJ1-4
CDR3 DNA: TGTGCCACCAGCAGAGACATTCTGGGACAGGGGGCGAGCGAAAAACTGTTTTTT
CDR3 protein: CATSRDILGQGASEKLFF

clone size: .
D gene: .
V gene: TRBV5-1
J gene: TRBJ2-2
CDR3 DNA: TGCGCCAGCACCACGACAACTAGTGACACCGGGGAGCTGTTTTTT
CDR3 protein: CASTTTTSDTGELFF

clone size: .
D gene: TRBD1
V gene: TRBV7-9
J gene: TRBJ2-3
CDR3 DNA: TGTGCCAGCAGCCCGGACAGGGGAGGCACAGATACGCAGTATTTT
CDR3 protein: CASSPDRGGTDTQYF

clone size: .
D gene: TRBD2
V gene: TRBV7-2
J gene: TRBJ2-5
CDR3 DNA: TGTGCCAGCAGCCCAGGACTAGCGTCTGTCGGGACCCAGTACTTC
CDR3 protein: CASSPGLASVGTQYF

clone size: .
D gene: .
V gene: TRBV11-2
J gene: TRBJ1-2
CDR3 DNA: TGTGCCAGCAGCCCACTAAACTTAGGACAGTCGAACTATGGCTACACCTTC
CDR3 protein: CASSPLNLGQSNYGYTF

clone size: .
D gene: .
V gene: TRBV21-1
J gene: TRBJ2-5
CDR3 DNA: TGTGCCAGCAGCAAAAAGTCCAGCGACAGGGAAGGGTTACAGGAGACCCAGTACTTC
CDR3 protein: CASSKKSSDREGLQETQYF

clone size: .
D gene: TRBD1
V gene: TRBV5-1
J gene: TRBJ2-7
CDR3 DNA: TGCGCCAGCAGCTTGGAGGGGGCAGGATCCTACGAGCAGTACTTC
CDR3 protein: CASSLEGAGSYEQYF

clone size: .
D gene: .
V gene: TRBV28
J gene: TRBJ2-7
CDR3 DNA: TGTGCCAGCAGTTTCCGGCACGAGCAGTACTTC
CDR3 protein: CASSFRHEQYF

clone size: .
D gene: .
V gene: TRBV5-1
J gene: TRBJ1-4
CDR3 DNA: TGCGCCAGCAGCTTGGGGACAGTTGATAATGAAAAACTGTTTTTT
CDR3 protein: CASSLGTVDNEKLFF

clone size: .
D gene: TRBD2
V gene: TRBV3-1/TRBV3-2
J gene: TRBJ2-3
CDR3 DNA: TGTGCCAGCAGCCCCGGACTAGCGAATCCGGCATACACAGATACGCAGTATTTT
CDR3 protein: CASSPGLANPAYTDTQYF

clone size: .
D gene: .
V gene: TRBV4-1
J gene: TRBJ1-2
CDR3 DNA: TGCGCCAGCAGCCCCGGGGGACGCTATGGCTACACCTTC
CDR3 protein: CASSPGGRYGYTF

clone size: .
D gene: TRBD2
V gene: TRBV5-1
J gene: TRBJ2-2
CDR3 DNA: TGCGCCAGCAGCCCCGGACTAGCGGGAGCCACCGGGGAGCTGTTTTTT
CDR3 protein: CASSPGLAGATGELFF

clone size: .
D gene: .
V gene: TRBV18
J gene: TRBJ1-3
CDR3 DNA: TGTGCCAGCTCACCCTTAGGGCGGGCCCTATGGAACACCATATATTTT
CDR3 protein: CASSPLGRALWNTIYF

clone size: .
D gene: TRBD1
V gene: TRBV7-7
J gene: TRBJ2-5
CDR3 DNA: TGTGCTAGCAGCCTAACCGGGACAGGGGGGGAGACCCAGTACTTC
CDR3 protein: CASSLTGTGGETQYF

clone size: .
D gene: .
V gene: TRBV9
J gene: TRBJ1-2
CDR3 DNA: TGTGCCAGCAGCGTAGCTGGGGACGGATTCAGCGGGGACTATGGCTACACCTTC
CDR3 protein: CASSVAGDGFSGDYGYTF

clone size: .
D gene: .
V gene: TRBV3-1/TRBV3-2
J gene: TRBJ1-2
CDR3 DNA: TGTGCCAGCAGCCGGGACTATGGCTACACCTTC
CDR3 protein: CASSRDYGYTF

clone size: .
D gene: .
V gene: TRBV18
J gene: TRBJ2-7
CDR3 DNA: TGTGCCAGCTCACCACCGGGGATTTACGAGCAGTACTTC
CDR3 protein: CASSPPGIYEQYF

clone size: .
D gene: TRBD2
V gene: TRBV10-3
J gene: TRBJ2-1
CDR3 DNA: TGTGCCATCAGGAAAACTAGCGGGAGTTCTGATGAGCAGTTCTTC
CDR3 protein: CAIRKTSGSSDEQFF

clone size: .
D gene: TRBD1
V gene: TRBV7-7
J gene: TRBJ2-1
CDR3 DNA: TGTGCCAGCAGACCTCTTACCCCCGGGACAGGGACCAGCTCCTACAATGAGCAGTTCTTC
CDR3 protein: CASRPLTPGTGTSSYNEQFF

clone size: .
D gene: .
V gene: TRBV15
J gene: TRBJ1-2
CDR3 DNA: TGTGCCACCAGCAGATTACCCACGGCCGCCCCTTATGGCTACACCTTC
CDR3 protein: CATSRLPTAAPYGYTF

clone size: .
D gene: .
V gene: TRBV9
J gene: TRBJ1-3
CDR3 DNA: TGTGCCAGCAGCGTAGCTAGTCCGTCGGCTGGAAACACCATATATTTT
CDR3 protein: CASSVASPSAGNTIYF

clone size: .
D gene: .
V gene: TRBV6-5
J gene: TRBJ1-3
CDR3 DNA: TGTGCCAGCAGTTACTCGTCGGCAGGGGCTGGAAACACCATATATTTT
CDR3 protein: CASSYSSAGAGNTIYF

clone size: .
D gene: TRBD1
V gene: TRBV29-1
J gene: TRBJ2-7
CDR3 DNA: TGCAGCGTCATGACAGGGGACTCCTACGAGCAGTACTTC
CDR3 protein: CSVMTGDSYEQYF

clone size: few
D gene: .
V gene: TRBV2
J gene: TRBJ2-1
CDR3 DNA: TGTGCCAGCAGTGAGGGGGGTTTGGAGCAGTTCTTC
CDR3 protein: CASSEGGLEQFF

clone size: .
D gene: .
V gene: TRBV6-5
J gene: TRBJ1-6
CDR3 DNA: TGTGCCAGCGGCCAGGGACGCATTTCACCCCTCCACTTT
CDR3 protein: CASGQGRISPLHF

clone size: .
D gene: .
V gene: TRBV19
J gene: TRBJ2-7
CDR3 DNA: TGTGCCAGTAGCGTGAATGTCCCCTACGAGCAGTACTTC
CDR3 protein: CASSVNVPYEQYF

clone size: .
D gene: TRBD1
V gene: TRBV5-4
J gene: TRBJ1-4
CDR3 DNA: TGTGCCAGCAGCCCCGGGACAGGGGACTCAACTAATGAAAAACTGTTTTTT
CDR3 protein: CASSPGTGDSTNEKLFF

clone size: .
D gene: .
V gene: TRBV28
J gene: TRBJ2-7
CDR3 DNA: TGTGCCAGCAGTTCAGGGGGGGAGGGAAGCAACGAGCAGTACTTC
CDR3 protein: CASSSGGEGSNEQYF